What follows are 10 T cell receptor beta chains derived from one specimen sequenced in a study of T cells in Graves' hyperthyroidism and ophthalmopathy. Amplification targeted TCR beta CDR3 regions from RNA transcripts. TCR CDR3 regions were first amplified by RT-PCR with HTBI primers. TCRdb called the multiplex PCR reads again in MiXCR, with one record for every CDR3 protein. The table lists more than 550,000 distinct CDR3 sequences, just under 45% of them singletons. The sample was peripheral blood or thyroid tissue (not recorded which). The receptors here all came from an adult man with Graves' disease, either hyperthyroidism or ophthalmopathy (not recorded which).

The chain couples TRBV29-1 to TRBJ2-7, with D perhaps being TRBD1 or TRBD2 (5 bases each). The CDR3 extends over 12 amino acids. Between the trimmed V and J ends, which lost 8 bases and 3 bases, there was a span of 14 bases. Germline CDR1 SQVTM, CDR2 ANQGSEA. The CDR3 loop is CSLGERIYEQYF. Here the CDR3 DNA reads TGCAGCTTGGGGGAGAGAATCTACGAGCAGTACTTC.

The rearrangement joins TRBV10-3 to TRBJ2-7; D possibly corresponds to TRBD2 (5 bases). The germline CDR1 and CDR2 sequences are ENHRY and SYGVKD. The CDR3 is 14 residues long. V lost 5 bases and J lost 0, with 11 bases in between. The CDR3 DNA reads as TGTGCCATCAGTCCCCTCGGGGTCTCCTACGAGCAGTACTTC. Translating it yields CAISPLGVSYEQYF.

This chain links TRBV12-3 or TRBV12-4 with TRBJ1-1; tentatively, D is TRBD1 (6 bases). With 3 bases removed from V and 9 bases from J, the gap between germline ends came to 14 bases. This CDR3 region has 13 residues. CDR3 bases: TGTGCCAGCAGTTTTACGCCGGGACAAAAAGCTTTCTTT. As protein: CASSFTPGQKAFF.

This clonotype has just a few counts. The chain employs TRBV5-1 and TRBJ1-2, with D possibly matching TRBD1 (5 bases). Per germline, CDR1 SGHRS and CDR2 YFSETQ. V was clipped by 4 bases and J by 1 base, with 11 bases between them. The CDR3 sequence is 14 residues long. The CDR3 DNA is TGCGCCAGCAGCCCGGACACCCTTAACTATGGCTACACCTTC. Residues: CASSPDTLNYGYTF.

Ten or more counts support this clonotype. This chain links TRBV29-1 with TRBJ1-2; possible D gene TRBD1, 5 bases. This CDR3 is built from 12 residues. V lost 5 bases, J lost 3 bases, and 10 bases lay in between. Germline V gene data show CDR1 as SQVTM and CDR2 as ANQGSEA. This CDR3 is CSVPREDYGYTF. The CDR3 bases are TGCAGCGTTCCCAGGGAGGACTATGGCTACACCTTC.

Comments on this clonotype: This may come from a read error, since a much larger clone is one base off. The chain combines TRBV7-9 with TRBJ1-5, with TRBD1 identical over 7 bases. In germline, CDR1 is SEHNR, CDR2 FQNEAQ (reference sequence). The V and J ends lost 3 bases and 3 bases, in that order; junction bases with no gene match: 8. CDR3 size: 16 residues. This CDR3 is CASSLVLGQANQPQHF. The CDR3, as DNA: TGTGCCAGCAGCTTGGTCCTTGGACAGGCCAATCAGCCCCAGCATTTT. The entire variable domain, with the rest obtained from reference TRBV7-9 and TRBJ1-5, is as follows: DTGVSQNPRHKITKRGQNVTFRCDPISEHNRLYWYRQTLGQGPEFLTYFQNEAQLEKSRLLSDRFSAERPKGSFSTLEIQRTEQGDSAMYLCASSLVLGQANQPQHFGDGTRLSIL.

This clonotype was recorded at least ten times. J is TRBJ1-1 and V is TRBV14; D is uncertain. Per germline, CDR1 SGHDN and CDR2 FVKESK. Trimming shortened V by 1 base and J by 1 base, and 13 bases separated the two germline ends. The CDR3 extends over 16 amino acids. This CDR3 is CASSQGGGIENTEAFF. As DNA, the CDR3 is TGTGCCAGCAGCCAAGGAGGAGGCATAGAGAACACTGAAGCTTTCTTT.

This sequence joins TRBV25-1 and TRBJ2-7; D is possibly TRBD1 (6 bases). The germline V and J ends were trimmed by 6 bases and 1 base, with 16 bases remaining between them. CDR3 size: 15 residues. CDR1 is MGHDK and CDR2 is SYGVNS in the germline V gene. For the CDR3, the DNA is TGTGCCAGCAGCGTTAATAACAGGGAATCCTACGAGCAGTACTTC. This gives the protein CASSVNNRESYEQYF.

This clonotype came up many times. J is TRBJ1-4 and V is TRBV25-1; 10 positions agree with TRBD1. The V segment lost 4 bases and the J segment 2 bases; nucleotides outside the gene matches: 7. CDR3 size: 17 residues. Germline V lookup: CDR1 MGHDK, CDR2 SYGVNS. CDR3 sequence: CASSGPTGGFTNEKLFF. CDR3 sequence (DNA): TGTGCCAGCAGTGGGCCGACAGGGGGCTTCACTAATGAAAAACTGTTTTTT.

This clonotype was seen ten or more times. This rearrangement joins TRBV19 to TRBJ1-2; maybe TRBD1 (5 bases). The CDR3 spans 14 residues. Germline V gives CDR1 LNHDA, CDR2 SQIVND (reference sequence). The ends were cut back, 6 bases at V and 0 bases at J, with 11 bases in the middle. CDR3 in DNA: TGTGCCAGTAGCCAGGACACCACTAACTATGGCTACACCTTC. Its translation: CASSQDTTNYGYTF. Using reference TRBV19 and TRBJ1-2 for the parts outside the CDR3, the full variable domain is DGGITQSPKYLFRKEGQNVTLSCEQNLNHDAMYWYRQDPGQGLRLIYYSQIVNDFQKGDIAEGYSVSREKKESFPLTVTSAQKNPTAFYLCASSQDTTNYGYTFGSGTRLTVV.